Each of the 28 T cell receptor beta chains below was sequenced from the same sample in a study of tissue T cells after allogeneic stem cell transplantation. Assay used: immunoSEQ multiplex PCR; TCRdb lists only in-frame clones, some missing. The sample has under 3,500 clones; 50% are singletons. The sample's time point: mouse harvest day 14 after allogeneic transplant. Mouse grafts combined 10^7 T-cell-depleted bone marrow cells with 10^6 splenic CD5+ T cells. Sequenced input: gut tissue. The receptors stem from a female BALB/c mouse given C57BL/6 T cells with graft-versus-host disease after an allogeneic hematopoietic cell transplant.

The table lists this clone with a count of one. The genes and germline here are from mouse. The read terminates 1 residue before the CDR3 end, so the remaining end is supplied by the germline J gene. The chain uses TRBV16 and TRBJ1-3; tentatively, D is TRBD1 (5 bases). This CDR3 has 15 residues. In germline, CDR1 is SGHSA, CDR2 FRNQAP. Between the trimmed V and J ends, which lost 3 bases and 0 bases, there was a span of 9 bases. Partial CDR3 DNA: TGTGCAAGCAGCTTTTGGGGGGGTTCTGGAAATACGCTCTAT. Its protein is CASSFWGGSGNTLY. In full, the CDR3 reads CASSFWGGSGNTLYF.

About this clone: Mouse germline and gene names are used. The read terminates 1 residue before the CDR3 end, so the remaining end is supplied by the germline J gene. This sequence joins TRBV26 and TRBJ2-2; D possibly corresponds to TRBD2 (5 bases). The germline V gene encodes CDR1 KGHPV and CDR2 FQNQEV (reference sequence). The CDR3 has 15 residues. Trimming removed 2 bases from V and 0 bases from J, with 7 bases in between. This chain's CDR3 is CASSLGLANTGQLYF. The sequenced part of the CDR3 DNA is TGTGCCAGCAGTCTGGGACTCGCAAACACCGGGCAGCTCTAC.

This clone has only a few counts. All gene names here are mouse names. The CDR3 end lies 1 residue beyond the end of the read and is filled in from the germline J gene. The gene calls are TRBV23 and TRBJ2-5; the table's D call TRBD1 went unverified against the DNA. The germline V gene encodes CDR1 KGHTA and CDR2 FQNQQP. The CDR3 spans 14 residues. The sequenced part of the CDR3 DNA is TGCTCCAGCAGTCCCGGGACAGTACAAGACACCCAGTAC. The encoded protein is CSSSPGTVQDTQY. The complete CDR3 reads CSSSPGTVQDTQYF.

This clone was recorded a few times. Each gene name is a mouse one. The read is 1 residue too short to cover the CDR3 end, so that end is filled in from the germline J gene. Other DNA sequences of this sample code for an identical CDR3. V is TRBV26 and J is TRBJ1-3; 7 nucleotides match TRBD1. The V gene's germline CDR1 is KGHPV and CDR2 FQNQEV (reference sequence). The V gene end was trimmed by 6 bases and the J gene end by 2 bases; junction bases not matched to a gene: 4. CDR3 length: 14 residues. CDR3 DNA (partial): TGTGCCAGCAGCCCGACAGGGACTGGAAATACGCTCTAT. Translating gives CASSPTGTGNTLY. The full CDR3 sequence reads CASSPTGTGNTLYF.

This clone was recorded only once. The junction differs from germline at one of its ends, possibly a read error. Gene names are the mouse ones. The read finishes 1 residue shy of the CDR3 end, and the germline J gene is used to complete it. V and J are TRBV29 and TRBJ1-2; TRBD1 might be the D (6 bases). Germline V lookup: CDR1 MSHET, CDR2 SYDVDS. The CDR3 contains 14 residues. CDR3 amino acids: CATSSRGRNSDYTF. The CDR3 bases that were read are TGTGCTACCAGTTCGCGGGGGCGGAACTCCGACTACACC.

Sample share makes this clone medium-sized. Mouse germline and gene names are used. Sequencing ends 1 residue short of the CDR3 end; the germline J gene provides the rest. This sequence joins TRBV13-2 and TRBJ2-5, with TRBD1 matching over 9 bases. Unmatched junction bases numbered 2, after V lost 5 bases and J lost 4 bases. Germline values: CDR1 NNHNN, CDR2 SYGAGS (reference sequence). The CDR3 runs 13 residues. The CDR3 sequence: CASGGQGEDTQYF. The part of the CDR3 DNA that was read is TGTGCCAGCGGGGGACAGGGAGAAGACACCCAGTAC.

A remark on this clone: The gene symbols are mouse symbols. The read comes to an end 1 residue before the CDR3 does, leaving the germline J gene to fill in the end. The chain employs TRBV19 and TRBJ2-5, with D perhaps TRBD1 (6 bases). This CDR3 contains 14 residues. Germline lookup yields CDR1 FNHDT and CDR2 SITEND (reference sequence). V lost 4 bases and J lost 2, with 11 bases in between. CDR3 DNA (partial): TGTGCCAGCAGTCTCTGGGACACCCAAGACACCCAGTAC. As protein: CASSLWDTQDTQY. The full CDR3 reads CASSLWDTQDTQYF.

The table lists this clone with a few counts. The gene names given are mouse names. CDR3 bases read: TGTGCCAGCAGTCTCTCGACAGGTAACCAAGACACCCAGTAC. It is translated as CASSLSTGNQDTQY. The CDR3 in its entirety is CASSLSTGNQDTQYF. The rearrangement uses TRBV26 and TRBJ2-5, with a tentative D call TRBD1 (6 bases). With the read ending 1 residue before the CDR3 end, the germline J gene is used to fill in that end. Deletions cut 3 bases from V and 0 bases from J, with 10 bases between. There are 15 residues in the CDR3. Germline loops: CDR1 KGHPV, CDR2 FQNQEV (reference sequence).

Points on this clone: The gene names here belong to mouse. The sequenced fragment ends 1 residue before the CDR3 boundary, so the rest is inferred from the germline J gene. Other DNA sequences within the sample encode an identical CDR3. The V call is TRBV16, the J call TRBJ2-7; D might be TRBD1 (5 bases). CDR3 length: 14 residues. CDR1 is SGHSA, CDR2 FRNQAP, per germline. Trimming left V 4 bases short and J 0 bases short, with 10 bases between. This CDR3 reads CASSSQGSSYEQYF. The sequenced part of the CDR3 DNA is TGTGCAAGCAGCTCTCAGGGCAGCTCCTATGAACAGTAC.

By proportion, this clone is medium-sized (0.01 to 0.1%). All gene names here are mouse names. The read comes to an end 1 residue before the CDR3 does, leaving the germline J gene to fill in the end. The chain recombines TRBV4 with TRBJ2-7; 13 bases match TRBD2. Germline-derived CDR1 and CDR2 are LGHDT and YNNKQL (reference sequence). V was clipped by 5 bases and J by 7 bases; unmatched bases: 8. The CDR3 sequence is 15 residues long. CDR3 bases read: TGTGCCAGCAGCCCGGACTGGGGGGGCGCCGGGGAACAGTAC. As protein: CASSPDWGGAGEQY. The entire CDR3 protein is CASSPDWGGAGEQYF.

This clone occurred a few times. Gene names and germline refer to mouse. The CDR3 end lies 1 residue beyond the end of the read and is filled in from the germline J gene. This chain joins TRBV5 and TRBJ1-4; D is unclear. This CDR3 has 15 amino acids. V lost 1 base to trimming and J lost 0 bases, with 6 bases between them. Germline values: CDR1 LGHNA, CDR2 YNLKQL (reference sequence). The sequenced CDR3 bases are TGTGCCAGCAGCCAAGGACACATTTCCAACGAAAGATTATTT. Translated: CASSQGHISNERLF. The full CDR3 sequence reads CASSQGHISNERLFF.

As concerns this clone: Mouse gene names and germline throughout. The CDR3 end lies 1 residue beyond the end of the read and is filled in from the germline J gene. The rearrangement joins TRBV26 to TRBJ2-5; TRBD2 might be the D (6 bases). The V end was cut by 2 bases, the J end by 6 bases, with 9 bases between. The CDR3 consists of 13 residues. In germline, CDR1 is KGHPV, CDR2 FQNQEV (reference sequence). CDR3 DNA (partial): TGTGCCAGCAGTCTGGGGGGGAGGGACACCCAGTAC. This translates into CASSLGGRDTQY. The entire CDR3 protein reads CASSLGGRDTQYF.

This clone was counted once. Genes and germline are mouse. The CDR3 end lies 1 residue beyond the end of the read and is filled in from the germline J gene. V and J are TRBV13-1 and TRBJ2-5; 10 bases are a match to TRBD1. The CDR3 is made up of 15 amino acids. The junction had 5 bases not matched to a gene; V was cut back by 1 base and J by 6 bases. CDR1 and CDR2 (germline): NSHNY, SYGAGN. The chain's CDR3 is CASSDRDRGQDTQYF. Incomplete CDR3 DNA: TGTGCCAGCAGTGATAGGGACAGGGGTCAGGACACCCAGTAC.

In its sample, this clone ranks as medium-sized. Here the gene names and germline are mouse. The CDR3 here is CASSDGQGAREQYF. Incomplete CDR3 DNA: TGTGCCAGCAGTGATGGACAGGGGGCGCGAGAACAGTAC. The chain has TRBV13-1 and TRBJ2-7; 10 bases map to TRBD1. The sequence runs out 1 residue before the end of the CDR3; the remainder is reconstructed from the germline J gene. The CDR3 contains 14 residues. Germline CDR1 and CDR2: NSHNY and SYGAGN. V shed 0 bases, J shed 7 bases, and the junction held 4 bases outside the gene matches.

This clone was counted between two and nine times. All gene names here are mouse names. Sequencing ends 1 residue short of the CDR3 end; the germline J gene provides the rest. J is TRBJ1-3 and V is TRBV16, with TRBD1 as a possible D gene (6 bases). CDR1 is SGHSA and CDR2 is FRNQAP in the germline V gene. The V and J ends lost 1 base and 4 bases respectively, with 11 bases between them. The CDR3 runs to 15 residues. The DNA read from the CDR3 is TGTGCAAGCAGCTTAGTAGGGCAGGGGGGAAATACGCTCTAT. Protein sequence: CASSLVGQGGNTLY. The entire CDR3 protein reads CASSLVGQGGNTLYF.

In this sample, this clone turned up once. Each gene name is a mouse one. The CDR3 is CASSQHQDTQYF. Partial CDR3 DNA: TGTGCCAGCTCTCAACATCAAGACACCCAGTAC. The chain links TRBV12-2 to TRBJ2-5, with D unclear. The read falls 1 residue short of the CDR3 end, and the missing part is taken from the germline J gene. Trimming cost V 2 bases and J 3 bases, with 5 bases left between them. This CDR3 contains 12 residues. The germline CDR1 and CDR2 sequences are SGHLS and HYDKME. The complete variable domain, with remaining parts taken from reference TRBV12-2 and TRBJ2-5, reads NSGVVQSPRYIIKGKGERSILKCIPISGHLSVAWYQQTQGQELKFFIQHYDKMERDKGNLPSRFSVQQFDDYHSEMNMSALELEDSAVYFCASSQHQDTQYFGPGTRLLVL.

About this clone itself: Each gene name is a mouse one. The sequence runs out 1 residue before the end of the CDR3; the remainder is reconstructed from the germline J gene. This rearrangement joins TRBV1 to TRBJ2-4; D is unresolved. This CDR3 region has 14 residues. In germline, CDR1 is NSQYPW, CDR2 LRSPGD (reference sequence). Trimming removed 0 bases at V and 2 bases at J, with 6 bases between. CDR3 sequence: CTCSADGFQNTLYF. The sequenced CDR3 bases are TGCACCTGCAGTGCAGATGGGTTTCAAAACACCTTGTAC.

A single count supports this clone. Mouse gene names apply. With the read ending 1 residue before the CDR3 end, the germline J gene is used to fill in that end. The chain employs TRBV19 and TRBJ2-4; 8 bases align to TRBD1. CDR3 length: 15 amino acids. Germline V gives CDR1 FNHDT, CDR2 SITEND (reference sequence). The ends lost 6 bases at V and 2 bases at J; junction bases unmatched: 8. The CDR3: CASTPQGADQNTLYF. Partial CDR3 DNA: TGTGCCAGCACCCCGCAGGGGGCAGATCAAAACACCTTGTAC.

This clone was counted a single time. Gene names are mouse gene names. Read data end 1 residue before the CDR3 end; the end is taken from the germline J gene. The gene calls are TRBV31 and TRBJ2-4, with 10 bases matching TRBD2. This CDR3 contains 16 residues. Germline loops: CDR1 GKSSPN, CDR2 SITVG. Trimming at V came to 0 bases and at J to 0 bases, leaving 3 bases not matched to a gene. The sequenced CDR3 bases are TGTGCCTGGAGTCTTAGGACTGGGGGTAGTCAAAACACCTTGTAC. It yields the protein CAWSLRTGGSQNTLY. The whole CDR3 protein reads CAWSLRTGGSQNTLYF.

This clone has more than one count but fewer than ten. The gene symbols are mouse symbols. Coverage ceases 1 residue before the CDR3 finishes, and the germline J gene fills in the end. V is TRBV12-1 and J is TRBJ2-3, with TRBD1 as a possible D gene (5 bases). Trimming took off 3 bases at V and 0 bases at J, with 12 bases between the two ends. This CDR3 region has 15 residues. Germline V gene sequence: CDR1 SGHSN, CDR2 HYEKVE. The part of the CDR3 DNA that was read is TGTGCCAGCTCTTTCAGACAGTCTAGTGCAGAAACGCTGTAT. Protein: CASSFRQSSAETLY. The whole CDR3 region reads CASSFRQSSAETLYF.

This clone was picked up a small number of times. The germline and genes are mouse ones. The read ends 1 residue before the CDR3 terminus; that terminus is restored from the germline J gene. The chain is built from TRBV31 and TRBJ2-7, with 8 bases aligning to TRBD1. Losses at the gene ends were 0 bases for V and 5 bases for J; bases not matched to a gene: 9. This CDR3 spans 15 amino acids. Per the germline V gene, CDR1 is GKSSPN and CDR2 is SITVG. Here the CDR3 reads CAWSLGAGGAHEQYF. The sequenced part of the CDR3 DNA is TGTGCCTGGAGTCTAGGGGCAGGGGGCGCCCATGAACAGTAC.

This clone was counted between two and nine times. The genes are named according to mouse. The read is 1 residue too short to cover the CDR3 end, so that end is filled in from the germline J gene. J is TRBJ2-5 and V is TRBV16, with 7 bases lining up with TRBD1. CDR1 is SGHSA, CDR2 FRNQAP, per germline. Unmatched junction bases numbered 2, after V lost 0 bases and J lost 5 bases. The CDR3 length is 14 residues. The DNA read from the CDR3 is TGTGCAAGCAGCTTAGAGACAGGGTCAGACACCCAGTAC. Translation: CASSLETGSDTQY. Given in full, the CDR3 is CASSLETGSDTQYF. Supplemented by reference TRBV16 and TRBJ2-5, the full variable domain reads NAGVIQTPRHKVTGKGQEATLWCEPISGHSAVFWYRQTIVQGLEFLTYFRNQAPIDDSGMPKERFSAQMPNQSHSTLKIQSTQPQDSAVYLCASSLETGSDTQYFGPGTRLLVL.

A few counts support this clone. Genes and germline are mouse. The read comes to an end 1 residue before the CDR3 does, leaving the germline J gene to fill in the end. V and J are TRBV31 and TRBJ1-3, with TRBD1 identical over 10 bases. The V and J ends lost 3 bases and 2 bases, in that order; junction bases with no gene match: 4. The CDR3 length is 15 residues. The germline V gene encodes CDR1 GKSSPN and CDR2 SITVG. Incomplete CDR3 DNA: TGTGCCTGGAGCCGCGGACAGGGGGCTGGAAATACGCTCTAT. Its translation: CAWSRGQGAGNTLY. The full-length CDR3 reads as CAWSRGQGAGNTLYF.

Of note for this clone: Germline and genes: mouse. CDR3 sequence: CASSLRTGTDTQYF. The covered CDR3 bases are TGTGCCAGCAGTCTGAGGACAGGGACCGACACCCAGTAC. The rearrangement links TRBV26 to TRBJ2-5, with 8 bases lining up with TRBD1. The CDR3 is cut off 1 residue early in the read; its end comes from the germline J gene. CDR3 size: 14 residues. J gave up 6 bases and V 2 bases, and 4 bases lay outside the gene matches. Germline CDR1 and CDR2: KGHPV and FQNQEV (reference sequence).

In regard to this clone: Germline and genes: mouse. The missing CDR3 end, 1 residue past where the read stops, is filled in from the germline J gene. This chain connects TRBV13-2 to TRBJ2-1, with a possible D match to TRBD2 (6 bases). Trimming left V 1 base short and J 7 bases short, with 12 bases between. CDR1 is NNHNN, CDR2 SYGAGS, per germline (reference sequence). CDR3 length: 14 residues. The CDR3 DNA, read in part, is TGTGCCAGCGGTGATCGGGGGGAGGAGGCTGAGCAGTTC. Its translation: CASGDRGEEAEQF. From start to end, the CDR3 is CASGDRGEEAEQFF.

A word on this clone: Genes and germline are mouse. The CDR3 bases that were read are TGTGCCAGCAGTTTTACAACAAACACAGAAGTCTTC. This gives the protein CASSFTTNTEVF. The CDR3 reads in full as CASSFTTNTEVFF. This chain joins TRBV15 and TRBJ1-1, with unresolved D. Coverage ceases 1 residue before the CDR3 finishes, and the germline J gene fills in the end. V gave up 3 bases and J gave up 0 bases, with 5 bases separating them. This CDR3 is 13 amino acids long. Looked up from germline, CDR1 is SGHND and CDR2 is FRSKSL.

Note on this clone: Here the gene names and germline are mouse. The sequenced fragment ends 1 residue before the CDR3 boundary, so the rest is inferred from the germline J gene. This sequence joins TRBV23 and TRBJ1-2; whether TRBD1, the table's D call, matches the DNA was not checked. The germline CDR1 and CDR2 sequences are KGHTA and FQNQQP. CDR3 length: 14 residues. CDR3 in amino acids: CSSTRTGGTSDYTF. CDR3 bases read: TGCTCCAGCACCCGGACAGGGGGAACCTCCGACTACACC.

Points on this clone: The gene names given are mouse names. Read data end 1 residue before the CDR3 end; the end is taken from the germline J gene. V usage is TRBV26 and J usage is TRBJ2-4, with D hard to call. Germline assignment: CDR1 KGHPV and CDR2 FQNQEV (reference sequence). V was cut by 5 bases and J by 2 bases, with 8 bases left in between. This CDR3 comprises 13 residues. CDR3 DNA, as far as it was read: TGTGCCAGCAGTATCCTGGCTCAAAACACCTTGTAC. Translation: CASSILAQNTLY. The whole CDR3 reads CASSILAQNTLYF.